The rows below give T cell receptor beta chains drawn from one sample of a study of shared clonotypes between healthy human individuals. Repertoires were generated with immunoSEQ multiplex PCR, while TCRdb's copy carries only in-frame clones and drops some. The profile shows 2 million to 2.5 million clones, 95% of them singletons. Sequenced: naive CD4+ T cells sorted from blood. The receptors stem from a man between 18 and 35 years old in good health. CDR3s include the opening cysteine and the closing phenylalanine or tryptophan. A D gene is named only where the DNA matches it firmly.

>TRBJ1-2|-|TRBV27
CASSPTALVSGGYTF
TGTGCCAGCAGTCCGACGGCGTTAGTATCAGGTGGCTACACCTTC
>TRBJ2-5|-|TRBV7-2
CASSSRVGEQTQYF
TGTGCCAGCAGCTCTAGGGTGGGGGAACAGACCCAGTACTTC
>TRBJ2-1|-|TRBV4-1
CASSLSPPVYNEQFF
TGCGCCAGCAGCCTCTCCCCCCCTGTCTACAATGAGCAGTTCTTC
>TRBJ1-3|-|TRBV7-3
CASSSGSGNTIYF
TGTGCCAGCAGCTCAGGGTCTGGAAACACCATATATTTT
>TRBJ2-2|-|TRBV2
CASSEVSGGELFF
TGTGCCAGCAGTGAAGTAAGCGGCGGGGAGCTGTTTTTT
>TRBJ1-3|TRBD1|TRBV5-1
CASSPGTGGKHRYF
TGCGCCAGCAGCCCGGGGACAGGGGGGAAACATCGATATTTT
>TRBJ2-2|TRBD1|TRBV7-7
CASSPDRGNTGELFF
TGTGCTAGCAGCCCGGACAGGGGAAACACCGGGGAGCTGTTTTTT
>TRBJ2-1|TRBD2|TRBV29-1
CSVDPQRGYNEQFF
TGCAGCGTGGACCCCCAGCGGGGGTACAATGAGCAGTTCTTC
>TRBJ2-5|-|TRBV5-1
CASSLEGGRETQYF
TGCGCCAGCAGCTTGGAGGGGGGCAGGGAGACCCAGTACTTC
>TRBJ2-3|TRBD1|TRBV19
CASSRGTGGSSDTQYF
TGTGCCAGTAGCAGGGGGACAGGGGGCTCTTCAGATACGCAGTATTTT
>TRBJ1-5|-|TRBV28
CASSPTGPQHF
TGTGCCAGCAGCCCAACTGGGCCCCAGCATTTT
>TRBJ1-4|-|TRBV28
CASSWNEKLFF
TGTGCCAGCAGTTGGAATGAAAAACTGTTTTTT
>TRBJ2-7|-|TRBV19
CASSISRGLQNEQYF
TGTGCCAGTAGTATATCCAGGGGCCTACAGAACGAGCAGTACTTC
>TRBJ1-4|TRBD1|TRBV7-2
CASSRGQGTGEKLFF
TGTGCCAGCAGCCGTGGACAGGGTACGGGTGAAAAACTGTTTTTT
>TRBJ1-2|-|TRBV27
CASSLLPDSSYGYTF
TGTGCCAGCAGTTTACTCCCCGACAGTTCCTATGGCTACACCTTC
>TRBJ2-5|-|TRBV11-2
CASSPGSQETQYF
TGTGCCAGCAGCCCCGGGTCCCAAGAGACCCAGTACTTC
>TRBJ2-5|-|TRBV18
CASSPPQLPQYF
TGTGCCAGCTCACCACCTCAACTTCCCCAGTACTTC
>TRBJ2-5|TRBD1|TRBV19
CASSARQGPQETQYF
TGTGCCAGTAGTGCAAGACAGGGGCCTCAAGAGACCCAGTACTTC
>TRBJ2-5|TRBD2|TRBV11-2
CASSFRRGGAYGTQYF
TGTGCCAGCAGCTTTAGACGCGGGGGGGCCTACGGGACCCAGTACTTC
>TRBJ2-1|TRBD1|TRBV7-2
CASSLWQGVSNEQFF
TGTGCCAGCAGCTTATGGCAGGGGGTATCAAATGAGCAGTTCTTC